This is a list of T cell receptor beta chains from one sample in a study of cytomegalovirus exposure and HLA in healthy donors. Generated by immunoSEQ multiplex PCR, the TCRdb table keeps only in-frame clones and is missing some. Here the sample spans approximately 190,000 clones, roughly 88% being singletons. Sequencing was done on a sample of PBMCs. The receptor source for this set is a woman in her 30s in good health and CMV-seropositive. Both conserved end residues are part of each CDR3. The order of the fields is V gene, D gene, J gene, CDR3 length, clone size, CDR3 protein, CDR3 DNA. The D gene is left open where the match is weak. Size values are once, few and many counts, or a class for expanded clones, and some rows have none.

v_call: TRBV7-9; d_call: .; j_call: TRBJ1-1; cdr3_length: 13; clone_size: few; cdr3_aa: CASSLQGFTEAFF; cdr3_nt: TGTGCCAGCAGCTTACAGGGGTTCACTGAAGCTTTCTTT
v_call: TRBV19; d_call: .; j_call: TRBJ2-7; cdr3_length: 14; clone_size: .; cdr3_aa: CASSRAGDLHEQYF; cdr3_nt: TGTGCCAGTAGTCGGGCAGGGGACCTCCACGAGCAGTACTTC
v_call: TRBV13; d_call: .; j_call: TRBJ1-2; cdr3_length: 13; clone_size: .; cdr3_aa: CASSLGLGGGYTF; cdr3_nt: TGTGCCAGCAGCTTAGGCCTCGGGGGAGGCTACACCTTC
v_call: TRBV7-9; d_call: .; j_call: TRBJ2-5; cdr3_length: 14; clone_size: .; cdr3_aa: CASAKPGGGETQYF; cdr3_nt: TGTGCCAGCGCTAAGCCGGGGGGCGGAGAGACCCAGTACTTC
v_call: TRBV10-2; d_call: .; j_call: TRBJ1-5; cdr3_length: 13; clone_size: few; cdr3_aa: CASSATGDQPQHF; cdr3_nt: TGCGCCAGCAGTGCCACAGGTGATCAGCCCCAGCATTTT
v_call: TRBV5-1; d_call: .; j_call: TRBJ1-5; cdr3_length: 16; clone_size: .; cdr3_aa: CASSLGPGESNQPQHF; cdr3_nt: TGCGCCAGCAGCTTGGGCCCAGGGGAGAGCAATCAGCCCCAGCATTTT
v_call: TRBV19; d_call: .; j_call: TRBJ2-7; cdr3_length: 15; clone_size: .; cdr3_aa: CASSGTGGQQYEQYF; cdr3_nt: TGTGCCAGTAGTGGAACCGGGGGACAGCAATACGAGCAGTACTTC
v_call: TRBV6-1; d_call: .; j_call: TRBJ1-5; cdr3_length: 15; clone_size: .; cdr3_aa: CASSEGAQYYQPQHF; cdr3_nt: TGTGCCAGCAGTGAAGGGGCGCAGTACTATCAGCCCCAGCATTTT
v_call: TRBV7-9; d_call: TRBD1; j_call: TRBJ1-2; cdr3_length: 19; clone_size: .; cdr3_aa: CASRPRPGQGALLQEGYTF; cdr3_nt: TGTGCCAGCAGGCCTAGACCGGGACAGGGGGCGCTTCTTCAGGAAGGCTACACCTTC
v_call: TRBV5-1; d_call: .; j_call: TRBJ2-1; cdr3_length: 15; clone_size: .; cdr3_aa: CASSRLSSSYNEQFF; cdr3_nt: TGCGCCAGCAGCCGCTTGTCGAGCTCCTACAATGAGCAGTTCTTC
v_call: TRBV28; d_call: TRBD1; j_call: TRBJ2-1; cdr3_length: 14; clone_size: once; cdr3_aa: CASSGGQGYNEQFF; cdr3_nt: TGTGCCAGCAGTGGGGGACAGGGGTACAATGAGCAGTTCTTC
v_call: TRBV11-3; d_call: .; j_call: TRBJ2-5; cdr3_length: 13; clone_size: .; cdr3_aa: CASSLGRWETQYF; cdr3_nt: TGTGCCAGCAGTCTAGGTCGTTGGGAGACCCAGTACTTC
v_call: TRBV5-1; d_call: TRBD1; j_call: TRBJ2-1; cdr3_length: 14; clone_size: .; cdr3_aa: CASTALTGGDEQFF; cdr3_nt: TGCGCCAGCACCGCCCTGACAGGGGGCGATGAGCAGTTCTTC
v_call: TRBV11-2; d_call: .; j_call: TRBJ1-3; cdr3_length: 14; clone_size: .; cdr3_aa: CASSGRNSGNTIYF; cdr3_nt: TGTGCCAGCAGCGGGAGGAACTCTGGAAACACCATATATTTT
v_call: TRBV27; d_call: .; j_call: TRBJ2-1; cdr3_length: 13; clone_size: .; cdr3_aa: CASSLLWSNEQFF; cdr3_nt: TGTGCCAGCAGTTTACTATGGTCAAATGAGCAGTTCTTC
v_call: TRBV19; d_call: .; j_call: TRBJ2-7; cdr3_length: 10; clone_size: once; cdr3_aa: CGEEDYEQYF; cdr3_nt: TGTGGAGAAGAGGACTACGAGCAGTACTTC
v_call: TRBV7-6; d_call: .; j_call: TRBJ2-2; cdr3_length: 14; clone_size: once; cdr3_aa: CASSLARGAGELFF; cdr3_nt: TGTGCCAGCAGCTTAGCTAGGGGCGCCGGGGAGCTGTTTTTT
v_call: TRBV7-9; d_call: .; j_call: TRBJ2-2; cdr3_length: 15; clone_size: few; cdr3_aa: CASSPDTGYGGELFF; cdr3_nt: TGTGCCAGCAGCCCGGACACAGGGTATGGCGGGGAGCTGTTTTTT
v_call: TRBV7-2; d_call: .; j_call: TRBJ1-5; cdr3_length: 12; clone_size: .; cdr3_aa: CASSFPGGPQHF; cdr3_nt: TGTGCCAGCAGCTTCCCCGGCGGGCCCCAGCATTTT
v_call: TRBV19; d_call: .; j_call: TRBJ1-2; cdr3_length: 13; clone_size: .; cdr3_aa: CASSPTGFGGYTF; cdr3_nt: TGTGCCAGTAGTCCTACAGGGTTCGGCGGCTACACCTTC
v_call: TRBV9; d_call: .; j_call: TRBJ2-5; cdr3_length: 18; clone_size: .; cdr3_aa: CASSVAAHGGEGGETQYF; cdr3_nt: TGTGCCAGCAGCGTAGCTGCGCATGGCGGGGAAGGAGGGGAGACCCAGTACTTC
v_call: TRBV6-5; d_call: .; j_call: TRBJ1-2; cdr3_length: 15; clone_size: .; cdr3_aa: CATLGQRPSNYGYTF; cdr3_nt: TGTGCCACCCTAGGACAGCGCCCATCTAACTATGGCTACACCTTC
v_call: TRBV5-1; d_call: .; j_call: TRBJ2-1; cdr3_length: 14; clone_size: .; cdr3_aa: CASSRTRRDNEQFF; cdr3_nt: TGCGCCAGCTCGAGGACTCGACGTGACAATGAGCAGTTCTTC
v_call: TRBV2; d_call: TRBD1; j_call: TRBJ2-2; cdr3_length: 18; clone_size: .; cdr3_aa: CASRLLAGTGKLGGELFF; cdr3_nt: TGTGCCAGCAGGTTGCTTGCCGGGACAGGGAAACTGGGCGGGGAGCTGTTTTTT
v_call: TRBV28; d_call: .; j_call: TRBJ1-1; cdr3_length: 14; clone_size: .; cdr3_aa: CASSLGLLNTEAFF; cdr3_nt: TGTGCCAGCAGTTTAGGACTTTTGAACACTGAAGCTTTCTTT
v_call: TRBV27; d_call: .; j_call: TRBJ1-5; cdr3_length: 14; clone_size: .; cdr3_aa: CASSSRGSYQPQHF; cdr3_nt: TGTGCCAGCAGTTCCCGGGGATCCTATCAGCCCCAGCATTTT
v_call: TRBV7-3; d_call: TRBD1; j_call: TRBJ1-3; cdr3_length: 14; clone_size: .; cdr3_aa: CASSSGTAGNTIYF; cdr3_nt: TGTGCCAGCAGCTCGGGGACAGCAGGAAACACCATATATTTT
v_call: TRBV5-4; d_call: .; j_call: TRBJ2-3; cdr3_length: 15; clone_size: .; cdr3_aa: CASSSKQEDTDTQYF; cdr3_nt: TGTGCCAGCAGCTCAAAGCAGGAGGACACAGATACGCAGTATTTT
v_call: TRBV29-1; d_call: TRBD1; j_call: TRBJ1-1; cdr3_length: 13; clone_size: .; cdr3_aa: CSVQGAGNTEAFF; cdr3_nt: TGCAGCGTCCAGGGGGCCGGGAACACTGAAGCTTTCTTT
v_call: TRBV27; d_call: TRBD1; j_call: TRBJ1-2; cdr3_length: 14; clone_size: once; cdr3_aa: CASSWTGEDYGYTF; cdr3_nt: TGTGCCAGCAGTTGGACAGGGGAGGACTATGGCTACACCTTC
v_call: TRBV28; d_call: TRBD1; j_call: TRBJ1-2; cdr3_length: 15; clone_size: .; cdr3_aa: CASSTGGDAGYGYTF; cdr3_nt: TGTGCCAGCAGTACAGGGGGCGACGCTGGCTATGGCTACACCTTC
v_call: TRBV13; d_call: TRBD2; j_call: TRBJ2-7; cdr3_length: 16; clone_size: once; cdr3_aa: CASSLRAAGGTYEQYF; cdr3_nt: TGTGCCAGCAGCTTGAGGGCAGCGGGAGGCACCTACGAGCAGTACTTC
v_call: TRBV19; d_call: .; j_call: TRBJ2-7; cdr3_length: 12; clone_size: .; cdr3_aa: CASSTGSYEQYF; cdr3_nt: TGTGCCAGTAGTACCGGCTCCTACGAGCAGTACTTC
v_call: TRBV5-1; d_call: TRBD2; j_call: TRBJ2-1; cdr3_length: 16; clone_size: once; cdr3_aa: CASSPLLAGEVGEQFF; cdr3_nt: TGCGCCAGCAGCCCCTTGCTAGCGGGAGAGGTCGGTGAGCAGTTCTTC
v_call: TRBV7-6; d_call: TRBD2; j_call: TRBJ2-1; cdr3_length: 15; clone_size: .; cdr3_aa: CASSQGLAPYNEQFF; cdr3_nt: TGTGCCAGCAGCCAAGGACTAGCGCCTTACAATGAGCAGTTCTTC
v_call: TRBV5-8; d_call: TRBD1; j_call: TRBJ2-1; cdr3_length: 15; clone_size: .; cdr3_aa: CASSLPGQGANEQFF; cdr3_nt: TGTGCCAGCAGCTTACCGGGACAGGGGGCCAATGAGCAGTTCTTC
v_call: TRBV9; d_call: .; j_call: TRBJ1-4; cdr3_length: 12; clone_size: .; cdr3_aa: CASGSDYEKLFF; cdr3_nt: TGTGCCAGCGGGTCGGACTATGAAAAACTGTTTTTT
v_call: TRBV2; d_call: .; j_call: TRBJ2-2; cdr3_length: 14; clone_size: once; cdr3_aa: CASTATGYTGELFF; cdr3_nt: TGTGCCAGCACTGCGACGGGATACACCGGGGAGCTGTTTTTT
v_call: TRBV11-2; d_call: .; j_call: TRBJ1-2; cdr3_length: 13; clone_size: once; cdr3_aa: CASSLRDTYGYTF; cdr3_nt: TGTGCCAGCAGCTTACGGGACACCTATGGCTACACCTTC
v_call: TRBV7-7; d_call: .; j_call: TRBJ2-5; cdr3_length: 13; clone_size: few; cdr3_aa: CASSLERGGTQYF; cdr3_nt: TGTGCTAGCAGCTTGGAACGAGGGGGGACCCAGTACTTC
v_call: TRBV6-1; d_call: .; j_call: TRBJ1-2; cdr3_length: 11; clone_size: .; cdr3_aa: CATLRNYGYTF; cdr3_nt: TGTGCCACCCTCAGGAACTATGGCTACACCTTC
v_call: TRBV25-1; d_call: TRBD1; j_call: TRBJ1-1; cdr3_length: 15; clone_size: .; cdr3_aa: CASSEGTGVFTEAFF; cdr3_nt: TGTGCCAGCAGTGAGGGTACAGGGGTTTTCACTGAAGCTTTCTTT
v_call: TRBV7-6; d_call: TRBD1; j_call: TRBJ2-2; cdr3_length: 16; clone_size: .; cdr3_aa: CASSRGTGGSTGELFF; cdr3_nt: TGTGCCAGCAGCCGAGGGACAGGGGGAAGCACCGGGGAGCTGTTTTTT